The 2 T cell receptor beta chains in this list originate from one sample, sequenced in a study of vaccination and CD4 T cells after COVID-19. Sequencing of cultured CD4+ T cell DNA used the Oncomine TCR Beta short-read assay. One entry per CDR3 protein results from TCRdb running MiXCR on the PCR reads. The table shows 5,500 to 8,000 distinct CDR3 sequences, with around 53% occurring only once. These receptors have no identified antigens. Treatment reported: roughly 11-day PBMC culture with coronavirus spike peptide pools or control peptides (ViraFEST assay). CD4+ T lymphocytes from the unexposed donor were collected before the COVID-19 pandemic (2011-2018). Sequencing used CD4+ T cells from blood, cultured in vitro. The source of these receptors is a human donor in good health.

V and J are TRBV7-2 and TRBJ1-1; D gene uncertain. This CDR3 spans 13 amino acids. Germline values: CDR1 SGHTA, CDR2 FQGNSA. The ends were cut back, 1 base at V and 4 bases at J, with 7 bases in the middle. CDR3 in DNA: TGTGCCAGCAGCTTAGATTCCTCCACTGAAGCTTTCTTT. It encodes CASSLDSSTEAFF.

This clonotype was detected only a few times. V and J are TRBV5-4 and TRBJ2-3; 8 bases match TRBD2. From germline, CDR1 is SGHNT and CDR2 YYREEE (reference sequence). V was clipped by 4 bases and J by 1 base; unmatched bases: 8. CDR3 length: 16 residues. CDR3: CASSPGAGVRTDTQYF. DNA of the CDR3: TGTGCCAGCAGCCCAGGAGCGGGGGTACGCACAGATACGCAGTATTTT.